This TCR beta chain was sequenced during a study of T cell clonality in common variable immunodeficiency. Study conclusions and caveats: CVID subjects had higher TCRbeta clonality than healthy controls, most marked in about a third. Compared with controls, CVID subjects had fewer shared TCRbeta clones.

CDR1 DFQATT and CDR2 SNEGSKA come from the germline V gene (reference sequence). V lost 4 bases, J lost 6 bases, and 4 bases stayed unmatched. CDR3 length: 12 amino acids. Sequencing was performed with immunoSEQ multiplex PCR; in TCRdb, only in-frame clones are kept and a portion is missing. The repertoire consists of 30,000 to 40,000 clones, none detected only once. This clone was observed at least ten times. Its antigen is unknown. The sequenced fragment ends 3 residues before the CDR3 boundary, so the rest is inferred from the germline J gene. This chain connects TRBV20-1 to TRBJ2-7, with TRBD2 identical over 9 bases. This clonotype was obtained from a person between 18 and 69 years old in good health. Sequences were obtained from peripheral blood mononuclear cells. The CDR3 sequence is CSAMGLAFEQYF. Incomplete CDR3 DNA: TGCAGTGCTATGGGACTAGCATTCGAG.